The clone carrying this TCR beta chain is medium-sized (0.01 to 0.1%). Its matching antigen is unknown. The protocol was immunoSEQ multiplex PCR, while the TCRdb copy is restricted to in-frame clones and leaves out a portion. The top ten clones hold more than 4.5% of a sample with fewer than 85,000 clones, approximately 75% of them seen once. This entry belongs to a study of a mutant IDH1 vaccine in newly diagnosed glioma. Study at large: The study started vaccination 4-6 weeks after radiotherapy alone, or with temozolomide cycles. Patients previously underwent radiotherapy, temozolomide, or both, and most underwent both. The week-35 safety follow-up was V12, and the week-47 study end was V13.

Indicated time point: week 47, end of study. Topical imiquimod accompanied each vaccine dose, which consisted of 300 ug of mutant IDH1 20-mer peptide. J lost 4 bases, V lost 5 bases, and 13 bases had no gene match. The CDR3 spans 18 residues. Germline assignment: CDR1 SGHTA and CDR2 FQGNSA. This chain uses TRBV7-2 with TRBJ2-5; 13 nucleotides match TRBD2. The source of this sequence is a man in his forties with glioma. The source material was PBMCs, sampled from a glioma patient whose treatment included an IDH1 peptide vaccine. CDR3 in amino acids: CASSPSLAGGPRVETQYF. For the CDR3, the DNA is TGTGCCAGCAGCCCCTCACTAGCGGGGGGGCCTAGGGTAGAGACCCAGTACTTC.